The clone carrying this T cell receptor beta chain has a count of ten or more. The time point was: pre-sensitization, week 0. Treatment described: therapeutic diphenylcyclopropenone sensitization with weekly scalp DPC. Blood was drawn before each patch test was applied. This sample was included in a study of human T cells and chemical hapten exposure. Overall study context: Patients having alopecia areata, totalis or universalis were mostly female.

Germline V gives CDR1 MNHEY, CDR2 SMNVEV (reference sequence). CDR3 length: 15 amino acids. The ends were cut back, 3 bases at V and 4 bases at J, with 13 bases in the middle. Unique molecular identifiers were affixed to discrete cDNA molecules within the library. TCRdb itself ran the RACE reads through MiXCR, one entry per CDR3 protein. The sample includes 350,000 to 450,000 distinct CDR3 sequences, 4% to 6% of them seen just once. This chain joins TRBV27 and TRBJ2-1; D is ambiguous. The sequences come from whole blood, collected in connection with sensitization to the hapten diphenylcyclopropenone (DPC). This TCR came from a woman between 45 and 60 years old with alopecia areata. Some clones in this sample may be carry-over from other donors' samples. DNA of the CDR3: TGTGCCAGCAGTTTGACCAGGAGAACTTACAATGAGCAGTTCTTC. Translation: CASSLTRRTYNEQFF.